This is a list of T cell receptor beta chains from one sample in a study of radiotherapy plus CTLA-4 blockade in lung cancer. The repertoire was sequenced with immunoSEQ multiplex PCR; TCRdb's copy has only in-frame clones and lacks some. The sample holds tens of thousands of clones; approximately 76% are singletons and the top ten take 15% to 20%. The material was peripheral blood, obtained from a patient treated with radiotherapy plus ipilimumab. These receptors originate from a human donor with non-small cell lung cancer whose response to radiotherapy plus ipilimumab could not be evaluated. Some clones in this sample may be carry-over from other donors' samples. Each CDR3 is given with its conserved first and last residue. The D gene is left open where the match is weak. Some rows mark clone size as missing; the rest say once, few, many or name a class of expanded clone.

len	d_gene	v_gene	j_gene	abundance	CDR3aa	CDR3nt
16	NA	TRBV11-2	TRBJ1-5	NA	CASSLSMAGNNQPQHF	TGTGCCAGCAGCTTAAGCATGGCGGGGAACAATCAGCCCCAGCATTTT
14	NA	TRBV25-1	TRBJ1-2	NA	CASSDVGRESGYTF	TGTGCCAGCAGTGATGTTGGGAGGGAAAGTGGCTACACCTTC
14	TRBD1	TRBV10-3	TRBJ1-5	NA	CAIGTGGSNQPQHF	TGTGCCATCGGGACAGGGGGAAGCAATCAGCCCCAGCATTTT
14	TRBD1	TRBV11-2	TRBJ1-6	NA	CASSLGTGNSPLHF	TGTGCCAGCAGCTTAGGGACAGGGAATTCACCCCTCCACTTT
10	NA	TRBV30	TRBJ1-1	once	CALMRTEAFF	TGTGCCTTAATGAGGACTGAAGCTTTCTTT
15	NA	TRBV5-4	TRBJ2-5	NA	CASSYGTNRAGSEYF	TGTGCCAGCAGCTACGGAACTAACAGGGCTGGTAGCGAATACTTC
14	NA	TRBV18	TRBJ1-4	once	CASSPPSGGGKLFF	TGTGCCAGCTCACCTCCTAGCGGTGGAGGAAAACTGTTTTTT
14	NA	TRBV6-4	TRBJ2-2	NA	CASSKELNTGELFF	TGTGCCAGCAGTAAAGAGTTGAACACCGGGGAGCTGTTTTTT
15	TRBD2	TRBV11-2	TRBJ2-1	NA	CASSTGRGPYNEQFF	TGTGCCAGCAGCACCGGGAGGGGCCCCTACAATGAGCAGTTCTTC
18	TRBD1	TRBV7-9	TRBJ2-6	NA	CASSLAGQGASGANVLTF	TGTGCCAGCAGCTTAGCTGGACAGGGGGCGTCTGGGGCCAACGTCCTGACTTTC
15	NA	TRBV4-2	TRBJ2-1	NA	CASSQDKSSYNEQFF	TGTGCCAGCAGCCAAGATAAGAGCTCCTACAATGAGCAGTTCTTC
13	NA	TRBV7-2	TRBJ2-5	NA	CASSLSPLETQYF	TGTGCCAGCAGCTTATCCCCCCTAGAGACCCAGTACTTC
12	NA	TRBV28	TRBJ2-7	NA	CASSLLTREQYF	TGTGCCAGCAGTTTATTGACACGGGAGCAGTACTTC
13	NA	TRBV15	TRBJ2-1	NA	CATSRDRQPEQFF	TGTGCCACCAGCAGAGATCGACAGCCCGAGCAGTTCTTC
15	TRBD1	TRBV7-9	TRBJ1-4	NA	CASSPGQGTNEKLFF	TGTGCCAGCAGCCCCGGACAGGGAACTAATGAAAAACTGTTTTTT
14	NA	TRBV5-1	TRBJ2-3	NA	CASSLGGRTDTQYF	TGCGCCAGCAGCTTGGGGGGGCGCACAGATACGCAGTATTTT
14	NA	TRBV5-1	TRBJ2-2	once	CASTRIAGTGELFF	TGCGCCAGCACCCGAATCGCGGGCACCGGGGAGCTGTTTTTT
13	NA	TRBV10-3	TRBJ2-3	NA	CAISDRETDTQYF	TGTGCCATCAGTGATAGGGAGACAGATACGCAGTATTTT
14	NA	TRBV6-5	TRBJ2-7	NA	CASRRHLFSYEQYF	TGTGCCAGCAGAAGACACCTGTTCTCCTACGAGCAGTACTTC
11	NA	TRBV28	TRBJ1-2	NA	CASSSRGGYTF	TGTGCCAGCAGTTCCAGAGGGGGCTACACCTTC
14	NA	TRBV5-4	TRBJ2-3	NA	CASSSDSTTDTQYF	TGTGCCAGCAGCTCGGACAGCACCACAGATACGCAGTATTTT
15	TRBD2	TRBV5-1	TRBJ2-2	NA	CASSGTSVGTGELFF	TGCGCCAGCAGCGGGACTAGCGTAGGCACCGGGGAGCTGTTTTTT
15	NA	TRBV9	TRBJ2-3	once	CASSPRLGTTDTQYF	TGTGCCAGCAGCCCACGACTAGGGACCACAGATACGCAGTATTTT
14	NA	TRBV28	TRBJ2-3	NA	CASSLVQRRDTQYF	TGTGCCAGCAGTTTAGTCCAGCGCCGAGATACGCAGTATTTT
14	TRBD1	TRBV27	TRBJ1-1	NA	CASRGQGTNTEAFF	TGTGCCAGCAGAGGACAGGGGACGAACACTGAAGCTTTCTTT
11	NA	TRBV28	TRBJ1-6	NA	CASSSRSPLHF	TGTGCCAGCAGTTCCAGATCACCCCTCCACTTT
16	TRBD2	TRBV2	TRBJ2-5	NA	CASSVGLAVVQETQYF	TGTGCCAGCAGTGTCGGACTAGCGGTAGTGCAAGAGACCCAGTACTTC
14	NA	TRBV4-1	TRBJ1-5	once	CASSQDGGYQPQHF	TGCGCCAGCAGCCAAGATGGGGGGTACCAGCCCCAGCATTTT
15	NA	TRBV28	TRBJ1-4	NA	CASSLGQHPNEKLFF	TGTGCCAGCAGTTTAGGGCAGCACCCTAATGAAAAACTGTTTTTT
14	NA	TRBV7-2	TRBJ1-4	NA	CASRKRPGEEKLFF	TGTGCCAGCAGAAAAAGGCCGGGAGAGGAAAAACTGTTTTTT
14	NA	TRBV18	TRBJ2-7	few	CASTTGLLSYEQYF	TGTGCCAGCACCACAGGTTTACTCTCCTACGAGCAGTACTTC
14	TRBD1	TRBV6-4	TRBJ2-2	NA	CASSRDRVAGELFF	TGTGCCAGCAGCCGGGACAGGGTGGCCGGGGAGCTGTTTTTT
16	TRBD1	TRBV27	TRBJ1-6	NA	CASSSYRTGNNSPLHF	TGTGCCAGCAGTTCCTACCGGACAGGGAATAATTCACCCCTCCACTTT
13	TRBD1	TRBV2	TRBJ1-1	NA	CASLGQGSTEAFF	TGTGCCTCTCTCGGACAGGGAAGCACTGAAGCTTTCTTT
15	TRBD1	TRBV6-6	TRBJ1-2	NA	CASRLGTGGAYGYTF	TGTGCCAGCAGGCTCGGGACAGGGGGCGCCTATGGCTACACCTTC
15	TRBD1	TRBV19	TRBJ1-5	NA	CASSIIWDRAQPQHF	TGTGCCAGTAGTATTATATGGGACAGGGCACAGCCCCAGCATTTT
15	TRBD1	TRBV19	TRBJ2-2	NA	CASTYPGGSTGELFF	TGTGCCAGTACCTACCCAGGGGGCAGCACCGGGGAGCTGTTTTTT
15	NA	TRBV6-5	TRBJ1-2	NA	CASSYRKALTGGYTF	TGTGCCAGCAGTTACCGAAAAGCCCTAACTGGTGGCTACACCTTC
16	NA	TRBV5-6	TRBJ1-5	NA	CASSSQVRGSTEPQHF	TGTGCCAGCAGCTCGCAGGTTCGGGGGAGTACGGAGCCCCAGCATTTT
15	NA	TRBV5-1	TRBJ2-4	NA	CASSTTLVGKNIQYF	TGCGCCAGCAGCACCACCCTAGTGGGCAAAAACATTCAGTACTTC
13	NA	TRBV19	TRBJ1-5	NA	CASTPTREQPQHF	TGTGCCAGTACCCCGACCCGGGAGCAGCCCCAGCATTTT
14	TRBD1	TRBV5-1	TRBJ2-3	few	CASSWGTGADTQYF	TGCGCCAGCAGCTGGGGGACAGGGGCAGATACGCAGTATTTT
13	NA	TRBV4-2	TRBJ1-5	NA	CASSQVMAQPQHF	TGTGCCAGCAGCCAAGTGATGGCTCAGCCCCAGCATTTT
13	NA	TRBV7-8	TRBJ2-5	NA	CASSLDRPQTQYF	TGTGCCAGCAGTTTAGACAGGCCGCAGACCCAGTACTTC
14	NA	TRBV19	TRBJ1-2	few	CASSQTSTTGGYTF	TGTGCCAGTAGTCAGACCTCCACCACAGGGGGCTACACCTTC
14	NA	TRBV6-5	TRBJ1-1	NA	CASSHPQGYTEAFF	TGTGCCAGCAGTCATCCGCAGGGGTACACTGAAGCTTTCTTT
16	NA	TRBV28	TRBJ2-7	NA	CASAKGGIVGSYEQYF	TGTGCCAGCGCGAAGGGAGGCATCGTTGGGTCCTACGAGCAGTACTTC
13	NA	TRBV19	TRBJ2-7	NA	CASSIRHSYEQYF	TGTGCCAGTAGTATAAGACATTCCTACGAGCAGTACTTC
16	NA	TRBV7-8	TRBJ1-5	few	CASSLGSRVSNQPQHF	TGTGCCAGCAGCTTAGGCTCCAGGGTGAGCAATCAGCCCCAGCATTTT